The rows below give T cell receptor beta chains drawn from one sample of a study of T cell changes during pregnancy in multiple sclerosis. The table came from immunoSEQ multiplex PCR; TCRdb's copy has only in-frame clones and leaves some out. Of tens of thousands of clones in the sample, around nine tenths were seen once. The input for sequencing was peripheral blood, taken in the second trimester of pregnancy. These receptors all stem from a female donor with multiple sclerosis, enrolled in a pregnancy study. Both conserved end residues are part of each CDR3. D genes are given only for firm matches. Expanded clones are given a class, and other clones once, few, many or no size at all.

j_gene,d_gene,abundance,v_gene,CDR3nt,CDR3aa
TRBJ1-1,TRBD1,.,TRBV19,TGTGCCAGTAGTGCGGACAGGGGCGGCACTGAAGCTTTCTTT,CASSADRGGTEAFF
TRBJ1-4,.,.,TRBV6-1,TGTGCCAGCAGTGAAGTTTCAGGTGGTAGTGAAAAACTGTTTTTT,CASSEVSGGSEKLFF
TRBJ1-1,TRBD1,.,TRBV9,TGTGCCAGCAGCGTAGGGCAGGGGGCCTGGAACACTGAAGCTTTCTTT,CASSVGQGAWNTEAFF
TRBJ2-1,.,.,TRBV5-4,TGTGCCAGCAGCTTGGGAGGGTTGAGTGAGCAGTTCTTC,CASSLGGLSEQFF
TRBJ1-2,.,.,TRBV18,TGTGCCAGCTCGCTAGAGCAGAATGGCTACACCTTC,CASSLEQNGYTF
TRBJ2-7,TRBD1,.,TRBV28,TGTGCCAGCAGTCAAGGACAGGGTCGCTCCTACGAGCAGTACTTC,CASSQGQGRSYEQYF
TRBJ1-1,TRBD1,.,TRBV10-3,TGTGCCATCAGTGAGCCAGGACAGGATGAAGCTTTCTTT,CAISEPGQDEAFF
TRBJ2-1,.,once,TRBV11-2,TGTGCCAGCAGCTCAAAAGAAGACAGTTACAATGAGCAGTTCTTC,CASSSKEDSYNEQFF
TRBJ2-2,.,.,TRBV4-1,TGCGCCAGCAGCCAAGAGAGAGGAGGGCGTCAAGTCTCGGGGGAGCTGTTTTTT,CASSQERGGRQVSGELFF
TRBJ2-5,.,.,TRBV9,TGTGCCAGCAGCCTAAGGGGGTGGCGAGAGACCCAGTACTTC,CASSLRGWRETQYF
TRBJ2-5,TRBD2,.,TRBV6-1,TGTGCCAGCAGTCTAAGCGGGAGGGAGACCCAGTACTTC,CASSLSGRETQYF
TRBJ2-1,.,.,TRBV5-4,TGTGCCAGCAGCCTGACCTACAGCGGTTACTCCTACAATGAGCAGTTCTTC,CASSLTYSGYSYNEQFF
TRBJ2-5,.,once,TRBV6-6,TGTGCCAGCCTTTTGATGGGGGGAGGAGAGACCCAGTACTTC,CASLLMGGGETQYF
TRBJ2-3,.,.,TRBV10-3,TGTGCCATCAGAGGAGACCAGGGTATGACAGATACGCAGTATTTT,CAIRGDQGMTDTQYF